This entry features one T cell receptor (beta chain) sequence. It was by 5'RACE template switching with UMIs that TCR beta cDNA was made. TCRdb reprocessed the 5' RACE reads, keeping one entry per CDR3 protein, no DNA. Its table lists 550,000 or so distinct CDR3 sequences. The source of the sample is a study of T cells expressing NK-cell markers. About the research overall: TCR beta repertoires came from sorted CD3+CD56+NKG2C+, CD3+CD56+NKG2C- and CD3+CD56-NKG2C+ T cells.

There are 17 residues in the CDR3. Germline V lookup: CDR1 KGHSH, CDR2 LQKENI. Sequences were obtained from blood T cells: a sorted CD56 or NKG2C T cell subset, CD4+ or CD8+ T cells, or bulk PBMC T cells (not recorded which). This sequence joins TRBV18 and TRBJ2-3; checking the TCRdb D call of TRBD2 is not possible without DNA. This TCR derives from a man between 18 and 29 years old in good health. The CDR3 here is CASSPLRSPGGTDTQYF.